A single sample is the source of the 30 T cell receptor beta chains below, sequenced in a study of technical replicates of blood from a handful of donors. Sequencing used immunoSEQ multiplex PCR; TCRdb keeps in-frame clones, though not all of them. Altogether 68,000 or so clones are present, around 94% being singletons, with the ten largest covering 0.38%. The sample consisted of T cells isolated from PBMCs. The receptors originated from a human donor in good health.

This chain uses TRBV19 with TRBJ2-7; 12 positions agree with TRBD1. The CDR3 covers 15 residues. V lost 4 bases, J lost 6 bases, and 7 bases stayed unmatched. Germline V lookup: CDR1 LNHDA, CDR2 SQIVND (reference sequence). CDR3 nucleotide sequence: TGTGCCAGTAGTAGCCCCGGGACAGGGGGCATCGAGCAGTACTTC. Protein: CASSSPGTGGIEQYF.

CDR3 DNA: TGTGCCAGCAGTTTTCCCTACGGGAACACTGAAGCTTTCTTT. Residues: CASSFPYGNTEAFF. This chain links TRBV28 with TRBJ1-1, with D uncertain. The CDR3 has 14 amino acids. Germline V gene lookup returns CDR1 MDHEN and CDR2 SYDVKM. Trimming left V 3 bases short and J 1 base short, with 9 bases between.

Turning to this clone: The sample holds other DNA sequences that translate to the same CDR3. CDR3 in amino acids: CASSSGGSGNTIYF. CDR3 nucleotide sequence: TGTGCCAGCAGTTCGGGGGGGTCTGGAAACACCATATATTTT. V is TRBV28 and J is TRBJ1-3; weak D call: TRBD1 (5 bases). Germline-derived CDR1 and CDR2 are MDHEN and SYDVKM. The V end was cut by 4 bases, the J end by 1 base, with 8 bases between. The CDR3 loop spans 14 amino acids.

The rearrangement uses TRBV7-9 and TRBJ2-1; 8 bases are a match to TRBD2. Germline-derived CDR1 and CDR2 are SEHNR and FQNEAQ (reference sequence). J was trimmed by 4 bases and V by 5 bases; bases with no gene match: 7. The CDR3 extends over 15 amino acids. In nucleotides, the CDR3 is TGTGCCAGCAGCCGCGGGAGGCCAGGATACAATGAGCAGTTCTTC. This gives the protein CASSRGRPGYNEQFF.

The chain joins TRBV10-3 to TRBJ2-1; D may be TRBD2 (6 bases). Trimming left V 2 bases short and J 4 bases short, with 15 bases between. The CDR3 is 16 amino acids. Germline V lookup: CDR1 ENHRY, CDR2 SYGVKD. The chain's CDR3 is CAISETAGTLYNEQFF. The DNA of the CDR3 is TGTGCCATCAGTGAGACTGCCGGGACTCTTTACAATGAGCAGTTCTTC.

V and J are TRBV5-1 and TRBJ2-1; weak D call: TRBD1 (6 bases). V lost 0 bases and J lost 9, with 10 bases in between. The CDR3 totals 13 residues. Germline-derived CDR1 and CDR2 are SGHRS and YFSETQ. The CDR3 spells CASSLDGQIEQFF. CDR3 sequence (DNA): TGCGCCAGCAGCTTGGACGGACAGATTGAGCAGTTCTTC.

The V gene is TRBV5-4, the J gene TRBJ2-3; TRBD2 agrees at 7 bases. V shed 4 bases, J shed 6 bases, and the junction held 11 bases outside the gene matches. The CDR3 consists of 15 residues. Germline V lookup: CDR1 SGHNT, CDR2 YYREEE (reference sequence). The chain's CDR3 is CASSISGERMDTQYF. As DNA, the CDR3 is TGTGCCAGCAGCATCAGCGGGGAAAGGATGGATACGCAGTATTTT.

This sequence joins TRBV30 and TRBJ1-1; D is perhaps TRBD1 (5 bases). The CDR3 contains 13 residues. V shed 2 bases and J shed 7 bases, with 14 bases lying between them. Germline CDR1 reads GTSNPN; CDR2 reads SVGIG (reference sequence). Written as DNA, the CDR3 is TGTGCCTGGAGTCAAAGGGGCGGCGATGAAGCTTTCTTT. It yields the protein CAWSQRGGDEAFF.

This rearrangement joins TRBV9 to TRBJ2-3; D gene ambiguous. The length of the CDR3 is 13 residues. Germline V CDR1 and CDR2: SGDLS, YYNGEE. Trimming removed 0 bases at V and 4 bases at J, with 6 bases between. CDR3 in amino acids: CASSVDTADTQYF. CDR3 coding DNA: TGTGCCAGCAGCGTAGACACCGCAGATACGCAGTATTTT.

The chain joins TRBV28 to TRBJ1-2; 10 bases match TRBD1. Trimming took 2 bases from V and 5 from J; bases not matched to a gene: 8. Germline assignment: CDR1 MDHEN and CDR2 SYDVKM. The CDR3 contains 16 residues. The CDR3 loop reads CASSLAGDRGGYGYTF. The CDR3 bases are TGTGCCAGCAGTTTAGCAGGGGACAGGGGTGGGTATGGCTACACCTTC.

The CDR3 bases are TGCAGCGTTGAAGACGGGACAGGGAATGAAAAACTGTTTTTT. It translates to CSVEDGTGNEKLFF. The rearrangement uses TRBV29-1 and TRBJ1-4; 9 positions match TRBD1. V was pared by 0 bases and J by 5 bases, with 1 base of the junction left unmatched. This CDR3 comprises 14 residues. CDR1 is SQVTM and CDR2 is ANQGSEA in the germline V gene.

This clone came up once. V gene TRBV19 combines with J gene TRBJ2-1, with D possibly being TRBD1 (6 bases). The ends were cut back, 6 bases at V and 5 bases at J, with 17 bases in the middle. The germline V gene encodes CDR1 LNHDA and CDR2 SQIVND (reference sequence). This CDR3 comprises 15 residues. CDR3 nucleotide sequence: TGTGCCAGTAGCCCCGGACAGACAAGGAACAATGAGCAGTTCTTC. Amino acid sequence: CASSPGQTRNNEQFF.

This clone has a single count. This chain joins TRBV7-3 and TRBJ2-3; 9 bases map to TRBD1. The CDR3 sequence is 16 residues long. Germline CDR1 is SGHTA and CDR2 is FQGTGA. Losses at the gene ends were 6 bases for V and 3 bases for J; bases not matched to a gene: 10. Here the CDR3 reads CASSFTGGPTTDTQYF. In DNA form, the CDR3 reads TGTGCCAGCAGTTTTACAGGGGGCCCAACTACAGATACGCAGTATTTT.

In this sample, this clone turned up once. This chain links TRBV10-3 with TRBJ1-1; TRBD1 matches 9 bases. The CDR3 runs 14 residues. Per germline, CDR1 ENHRY and CDR2 SYGVKD. With V trimmed by 6 bases and J by 1 base, 3 bases remained unmatched. The CDR3 region has the DNA TGTGCCATCAGGACAGGGGGTGAGAACACTGAAGCTTTCTTT. It encodes CAIRTGGENTEAFF.

The V gene is TRBV28, the J gene TRBJ2-7; 12 bases line up with TRBD2. The CDR3 extends over 15 amino acids. Trimming at V came to 5 bases and at J to 4 bases, leaving 6 bases not matched to a gene. Germline CDR1 and CDR2: MDHEN and SYDVKM. CDR3 residues: CASSRTSGTSYEQYF. DNA of the CDR3: TGTGCCAGCAGTCGGACTAGCGGGACTTCTTACGAGCAGTACTTC.

The J gene is TRBJ2-5, the V gene TRBV5-1; 7 nucleotides align to TRBD1. This CDR3 contains 13 residues. Germline V gene sequence: CDR1 SGHRS, CDR2 YFSETQ. Germline trimming cut 2 bases from V and 5 bases from J; bases unmatched to any gene: 3. In DNA form, the CDR3 reads TGCGCCAGCAGCTTCACAGGGGTTGAGACCCAGTACTTC. This sequence encodes CASSFTGVETQYF.

This clone turned up a few times. The V and J genes are TRBV2 and TRBJ1-1, with D hard to call. The CDR3 is 13 residues long. The V end was cut by 3 bases, the J end by 3 bases, with 8 bases between. Germline loops: CDR1 SNHLY, CDR2 FYNNEI. The CDR3 region is CASSDDTYTEAFF. Written as DNA, the CDR3 is TGTGCCAGCAGTGACGACACCTACACTGAAGCTTTCTTT.

The chain joins TRBV9 to TRBJ2-3; 10 positions agree with TRBD2. The trim removed 0 bases at V and 4 bases at J, leaving 8 bases unmatched. The germline V gene encodes CDR1 SGDLS and CDR2 YYNGEE. The CDR3 covers 17 residues. CDR3 in amino acids: CASSVAAAGGRPDTQYF. CDR3 nucleotide sequence: TGTGCCAGCAGCGTAGCCGCAGCGGGAGGGCGGCCAGATACGCAGTATTTT.

The V and J genes are TRBV25-1 and TRBJ1-2; D possibly corresponds to TRBD1 (5 bases). CDR3 size: 14 residues. V was trimmed by 2 bases and J by 8 bases, leaving 15 bases between them. Germline assignment: CDR1 MGHDK and CDR2 SYGVNS. CDR3 in DNA: TGTGCCAGCAGTGAAAATTTAGGGGATAAGGGCTACACCTTC. Its protein product is CASSENLGDKGYTF.

The rearrangement joins TRBV27 to TRBJ2-5; 9 nucleotides align to TRBD1. The CDR3 contains 17 residues. Trimming took 6 bases from V and 5 from J; bases not matched to a gene: 16. The germline V gene encodes CDR1 MNHEY and CDR2 SMNVEV (reference sequence). The chain's CDR3 is CASRSPRSGTGTETQYF. The CDR3, as DNA: TGTGCCAGCAGGTCACCTCGATCCGGGACAGGGACTGAGACCCAGTACTTC.

This sequence joins TRBV2 and TRBJ2-7; 9 nucleotides align to TRBD2. V dropped 4 bases and J dropped 7; count of bases not matched to a gene: 5. CDR1 SNHLY and CDR2 FYNNEI come from the germline V gene. This CDR3 spans 13 amino acids. This CDR3 reads CASSGREGQEQYF. For the CDR3, the DNA is TGTGCCAGCAGTGGGCGGGAGGGCCAAGAGCAGTACTTC.

The sample holds one count of this clone. The chain employs TRBV6-6 and TRBJ2-1, with TRBD2 as a possible D gene (5 bases). Germline V lookup: CDR1 MNHNY, CDR2 SVGAGI (reference sequence). V was pared by 5 bases and J by 3 bases, with 14 bases between. This CDR3 is 15 amino acids long. The CDR3 region is CASSPILEDYNEQFF. The DNA of the CDR3 is TGTGCCAGCAGTCCCATCTTGGAGGACTACAATGAGCAGTTCTTC.

The chain couples TRBV28 to TRBJ2-7; 7 nucleotides match TRBD1. The CDR3 length is 13 residues. V was pared by 11 bases and J by 2 bases, with 9 bases of the junction left unmatched. CDR1 is MDHEN, CDR2 SYDVKM, per germline. This CDR3 reads CASLGTAAYEQYF. For the CDR3, the DNA is TGTGCCTCCCTCGGGACAGCCGCCTACGAGCAGTACTTC.

The rearrangement uses TRBV7-3 and TRBJ2-7; tentative D call: TRBD2 (6 bases). V was clipped by 3 bases and J by 7 bases, with 13 bases between them. Germline V gene lookup returns CDR1 SGHTA and CDR2 FQGTGA. This CDR3 is built from 13 residues. The chain's CDR3 is CASSFGGSREQYF. The CDR3 DNA follows: TGTGCCAGCAGCTTCGGGGGTTCGCGAGAGCAGTACTTC.

V gene TRBV6-5 combines with J gene TRBJ1-2, with TRBD1 matching 10 bases. The CDR3 runs 15 residues. Trimming cost V 2 bases and J 7 bases; bases outside gene matches: 7. Germline CDR1 MNHEY, CDR2 SVGAGI. Here the CDR3 reads CASSYQTGGSFGYTF. CDR3 DNA: TGTGCCAGCAGTTACCAGACAGGGGGCTCCTTTGGCTACACCTTC.

This chain connects TRBV4-1 to TRBJ2-1; 9 bases are a match to TRBD1. The CDR3 is 16 amino acids. The V segment lost 4 bases and the J segment 8 bases; nucleotides outside the gene matches: 12. Germline CDR1 and CDR2: MGHRA and YSYEKL. Here the CDR3 DNA reads TGCGCCAGCAGCCGAACTCCGGGACAGGGTTACGATGAGCAGTTCTTC. This codes for CASSRTPGQGYDEQFF.

This rearrangement joins TRBV27 to TRBJ2-4; 11 nucleotides agree with TRBD2. The ends lost 5 bases at V and 0 bases at J; junction bases unmatched: 15. CDR1 and CDR2 from the germline V gene are MNHEY and SMNVEV (reference sequence). CDR3 size: 20 residues. The CDR3 here is CASSPLSGLAGTLAKNIQYF. CDR3 nucleotide sequence: TGTGCCAGCAGTCCGCTATCAGGACTAGCGGGCACCTTAGCCAAAAACATTCAGTACTTC.

V and J are TRBV29-1 and TRBJ2-7; TRBD1 might be the D (5 bases). V was cut by 3 bases and J by 3 bases, with 6 bases left in between. The CDR3 is made up of 11 amino acids. CDR1 and CDR2 from the germline V gene are SQVTM and ANQGSEA. CDR3 residues: CSVDRGYEQYF. In nucleotides, the CDR3 is TGCAGCGTTGATAGGGGCTACGAGCAGTACTTC.

This rearrangement joins TRBV18 to TRBJ1-2; 9 bases fit TRBD1. This CDR3 spans 12 amino acids. The germline V gene has CDR1 KGHSH and CDR2 LQKENI. V shed 4 bases, J shed 7 bases, and the junction held 1 base outside the gene matches. The CDR3, as DNA: TGTGCCAGCTCACGGGGACAGGGTGGCTACACCTTC. It yields the protein CASSRGQGGYTF.

The chain is built from TRBV19 and TRBJ1-2, with 9 bases matching TRBD1. CDR1 and CDR2 from the germline V gene are LNHDA and SQIVND (reference sequence). This CDR3 region has 13 residues. The ends lost 6 bases at V and 4 bases at J; junction bases unmatched: 3. CDR3 DNA sequence: TGTGCCAGTAGCCGGGACAGGGCCTATGGCTACACCTTC. Its protein product is CASSRDRAYGYTF. Supplemented by reference TRBV19 and TRBJ1-2, the full variable domain reads DGGITQSPKYLFRKEGQNVTLSCEQNLNHDAMYWYRQDPGQGLRLIYYSQIVNDFQKGDIAEGYSVSREKKESFPLTVTSAQKNPTAFYLCASSRDRAYGYTFGSGTRLTVV.